The 30 T cell receptor beta chains below all came from one sample that was sequenced in a study of PD-1 blockade in mismatch repair-deficient tumors. Data came from immunoSEQ multiplex PCR; TCRdb stores just in-frame clones and leaves some out. The sample contains 70,000 to 95,000 clones, roughly 80% of which appear only once. Specimen: peripheral blood, collected 44 weeks after starting pembrolizumab. Every receptor here comes from an adult with mismatch repair-deficient cancer.

The chain links TRBV5-6 to TRBJ2-3, with TRBD2 identical over 8 bases. This CDR3 has 16 amino acids. CDR1 is SGHDT, CDR2 YYEEEE, per germline. Germline trimming cut 3 bases from V and 6 bases from J; bases unmatched to any gene: 12. The CDR3 DNA follows: TGTGCCAGCAGCTCCCACTCGGCGGGAGGTTATGATACGCAGTATTTT. It specifies CASSSHSAGGYDTQYF.

V gene TRBV18 combines with J gene TRBJ2-3; tentatively, D is TRBD1 (5 bases). Germline loops: CDR1 KGHSH, CDR2 LQKENI. Trimming cost V 3 bases and J 4 bases, with 17 bases left between them. The CDR3 totals 16 residues. The DNA of the CDR3 is TGTGCCAGCTCACCTTCGAGACAGCCTCTGGCAGATACGCAGTATTTT. Its translation is CASSPSRQPLADTQYF.

The chain joins TRBV28 to TRBJ2-7, with D unclear. The V gene's germline CDR1 is MDHEN and CDR2 SYDVKM. Trimming removed 5 bases at V and 4 bases at J, with 6 bases between. The CDR3 is 11 amino acids. CDR3: CASSTKYEQYF. Written as DNA, the CDR3 is TGTGCCAGCAGTACTAAATACGAGCAGTACTTC. Complete variable domain (other parts from reference TRBV28 and TRBJ2-7): DVKVTQSSRYLVKRTGEKVFLECVQDMDHENMFWYRQDPGLGLRLIYFSYDVKMKEKGDIPEGYSVSREKKERFSLILESASTNQTSMYLCASSTKYEQYFGPGTRLTVT.

A single count supports this clone. The gene calls are TRBV5-4 and TRBJ1-2; TRBD1 might be the D (5 bases). V lost 1 base and J 1 base, leaving 11 bases between the germline ends. Looked up from germline, CDR1 is SGHNT and CDR2 is YYREEE (reference sequence). The CDR3 runs to 15 residues. DNA for the CDR3: TGTGCCAGCAGCTTGATGCGGGGGGTTAACTATGGCTACACCTTC. Encoded protein: CASSLMRGVNYGYTF.

The rearrangement joins TRBV5-1 to TRBJ1-4; 7 bases are shared with TRBD1. V trimming: 7 bases; J trimming: 6 bases; junction bases outside the gene matches: 9. Looked up from germline, CDR1 is SGHRS and CDR2 is YFSETQ. The CDR3 runs to 14 residues. CDR3 in DNA: TGCGCCAGCGCACAGCAGGGGGGCGATGAAAAACTGTTTTTT. Translated, it gives CASAQQGGDEKLFF.

CDR3 in DNA: TGTGCCATCAGTGACTACCGGGGCGGGAGCACCGGGGAGCTGTTTTTT. This sequence encodes CAISDYRGGSTGELFF. The rearrangement joins TRBV10-3 to TRBJ2-2, with TRBD2 identical over 7 bases. Germline lookup yields CDR1 ENHRY and CDR2 SYGVKD. The V segment lost 3 bases and the J segment 4 bases; nucleotides outside the gene matches: 8. This CDR3 region has 16 residues.

The chain recombines TRBV29-1 with TRBJ2-7; weak D call: TRBD1 (6 bases). The CDR3 is 13 residues long. Trimming removed 7 bases from V and 4 bases from J, with 17 bases in between. Germline values: CDR1 SQVTM, CDR2 ANQGSEA. This CDR3 reads CSARDTGRYEQYF. The DNA of the CDR3 is TGCAGCGCACGGGACACTGGCCGATACGAGCAGTACTTC.

This clone was observed a single time. Here the CDR3 reads CASRPGLALTGELFF. The CDR3 coding sequence is TGTGCCAGCAGGCCGGGACTAGCATTAACCGGGGAGCTGTTTTTT. The chain has TRBV6-6 and TRBJ2-2; 9 bases match TRBD2. The CDR3 is 15 residues long. The J segment lost 5 bases and the V segment lost 6 bases, leaving 7 bases of the junction unmatched. CDR1 and CDR2 (germline): MNHNY, SVGAGI (reference sequence).

This clone was seen a handful of times. This chain connects TRBV5-5 to TRBJ1-1; D uncertain. This CDR3 has 13 residues. Trimming removed 7 bases from V and 0 bases from J, with 10 bases in between. Germline-derived CDR1 and CDR2 are SGHKS and YYEKEE (reference sequence). DNA of the CDR3: TGTGCCAGCGGCACAGATTTGAACACTGAAGCTTTCTTT. Its protein is CASGTDLNTEAFF.

CDR3 nucleotides: TGTGCAAGTCGCCTCCCGGACGCAGGGGGCGCCCAGTACTTC. This gives the protein CASRLPDAGGAQYF. The V and J genes are TRBV12-2 and TRBJ2-7; the D call TRBD1 from the table was never checked on the DNA. TRBV12-2 corresponds to a pseudogene. The CDR3 has 14 residues.

The rearrangement links TRBV7-6 to TRBJ2-3; 8 nucleotides agree with TRBD2. V dropped 5 bases and J dropped 2; count of bases not matched to a gene: 3. Germline V gives CDR1 SGHVS, CDR2 FNYEAQ. This CDR3 region has 14 residues. The CDR3 coding sequence is TGTGCCAGCAGCCCTGGACTAGCCACAGATACGCAGTATTTT. Translated, it gives CASSPGLATDTQYF.

The rearrangement joins TRBV6-5 to TRBJ2-1, with TRBD2 matching 11 bases. The V gene's germline CDR1 is MNHEY and CDR2 SVGAGI. V was pared by 5 bases and J by 10 bases, with 7 bases of the junction left unmatched. The CDR3 covers 14 residues. Written as DNA, the CDR3 is TGTGCCAGCAGTCACCAACTAGCGGGAGACGAGCAGTTCTTC. Its translation: CASSHQLAGDEQFF.

This rearrangement joins TRBV5-4 to TRBJ2-2, with 8 positions matching TRBD2. Germline-derived CDR1 and CDR2 are SGHNT and YYREEE (reference sequence). The CDR3 runs 18 residues. J was trimmed by 4 bases and V by 4 bases; bases with no gene match: 15. The CDR3 nucleotides are TGTGCCAGCAGCGCGGGGGGCGGGTCCGGCAGTTCCACCGGGGAGCTGTTTTTT. It specifies CASSAGGGSGSSTGELFF.

The rearrangement uses TRBV15 and TRBJ2-2, with TRBD2 identical over 11 bases. The germline V gene encodes CDR1 LNHNV and CDR2 YYDKDF (reference sequence). This CDR3 region has 19 residues. V lost 8 bases to trimming and J lost 3 bases; unmatched junction nucleotides: 17. Here the CDR3 reads CATAKTGVKLAGDTGELFF. DNA for the CDR3: TGTGCCACCGCCAAAACAGGGGTAAAACTAGCGGGAGACACCGGGGAGCTGTTTTTT.

The chain combines TRBV6-1 with TRBJ1-1, with D uncertain. V lost 2 bases and J lost 0, with 7 bases in between. The CDR3 runs to 14 residues. Germline CDR1 MNHNS, CDR2 SASEGT. This CDR3 is CASSEPGLNTEAFF. CDR3 coding DNA: TGTGCCAGCAGTGAACCCGGACTGAACACTGAAGCTTTCTTT.

The chain has TRBV5-1 and TRBJ2-1, with 11 bases that match TRBD2. The length of the CDR3 is 15 residues. Per germline, CDR1 SGHRS and CDR2 YFSETQ. After removal of 4 bases from V and 7 bases from J, the junction contained 7 bases not matched to a gene. The CDR3 DNA follows: TGCGCCAGCAGCATAACTAGCGGGAGCTTGAATGAGCAGTTCTTC. It is translated as CASSITSGSLNEQFF.

The V call is TRBV30, the J call TRBJ1-2, with D maybe TRBD1 (5 bases). Trimming shortened V by 5 bases and J by 4 bases, and 14 bases separated the two germline ends. The CDR3 contains 13 residues. Per germline, CDR1 GTSNPN and CDR2 SVGIG (reference sequence). The DNA for the CDR3 is TGTGCCTGGTCGCCGGTGACAGCCTATGGCTACACCTTC. Translated: CAWSPVTAYGYTF.

The V and J genes are TRBV7-9 and TRBJ1-1; D is uncertain. V shed 0 bases and J shed 8 bases, with 7 bases lying between them. This CDR3 region has 12 residues. CDR1 and CDR2 from the germline V gene are SEHNR and FQNEAQ (reference sequence). The CDR3 region has the DNA TGTGCCAGCAGCTTAGCGGGCAGGGAAGCTTTCTTT. Translated: CASSLAGREAFF.

The chain combines TRBV5-6 with TRBJ1-4; TRBD1 aligns across 8 bases. The germline V gene encodes CDR1 SGHDT and CDR2 YYEEEE. The CDR3 runs 15 residues. J was trimmed by 0 bases and V by 2 bases; bases with no gene match: 0. CDR3: CASSLQGATNEKLFF. The CDR3 region has the DNA TGTGCCAGCAGCTTACAGGGGGCAACTAATGAAAAACTGTTTTTT.

The CDR3 nucleotides read TGTGCCAGCAGCAGGGGGGGGAACACTGAAGCTTTCTTT. Amino acids: CASSRGGNTEAFF. The chain joins TRBV5-4 to TRBJ1-1; TRBD1 is a possible D gene (6 bases). The ends were cut back, 4 bases at V and 1 base at J, with 8 bases in the middle. The CDR3 length is 13 residues. The V gene's germline CDR1 is SGHNT and CDR2 YYREEE (reference sequence).

This chain uses TRBV28 with TRBJ2-7, with D unresolved. The V gene lost 1 base and the J gene lost 3 bases, with 10 bases spanning the gap. Germline loops: CDR1 MDHEN, CDR2 SYDVKM. This CDR3 is built from 14 residues. This chain's CDR3 is CASSLLKVLYEQYF. Here the CDR3 DNA reads TGTGCCAGCAGTTTATTGAAAGTTCTCTACGAGCAGTACTTC.

This clone was detected a few times. The chain carries TRBV11-3 and TRBJ2-5; 8 nucleotides match TRBD2. The CDR3 covers 15 residues. V gave up 1 base and J gave up 4 bases; unmatched junction bases: 5. Germline CDR1 reads SGHNT; CDR2 reads YENEEA. The CDR3 sequence: CASSLGYGGGETQYF. The CDR3 DNA sequence: TGTGCCAGCAGCTTAGGCTACGGGGGGGGAGAGACCCAGTACTTC.

This clone is judged medium-sized. The rearrangement links TRBV4-1 to TRBJ1-5; unclear D gene. The CDR3 extends over 15 amino acids. V was clipped by 0 bases and J by 0 bases, with 6 bases between them. Germline values: CDR1 MGHRA, CDR2 YSYEKL. The CDR3 spells CASSQDDLSNQPQHF. The DNA of the CDR3 is TGCGCCAGCAGCCAAGATGACCTTAGCAATCAGCCCCAGCATTTT.

This clone was seen a single time. The chain joins TRBV15 to TRBJ2-7; a weak D match, TRBD2 (5 bases). V shed 0 bases and J shed 3 bases, with 9 bases lying between them. Germline CDR1 and CDR2: LNHNV and YYDKDF (reference sequence). This CDR3 region has 14 residues. CDR3 loop: CATSRDVRDYEQYF. For the CDR3, the DNA is TGTGCCACCAGCAGAGATGTGAGGGACTACGAGCAGTACTTC.

In this sample, this clone turned up once. The chain employs TRBV9 and TRBJ2-2; 10 nucleotides agree with TRBD2. CDR1 and CDR2 (germline): SGDLS, YYNGEE. V trimming: 2 bases; J trimming: 2 bases; junction bases outside the gene matches: 3. The CDR3 is made up of 16 amino acids. Here the CDR3 DNA reads TGTGCCAGCAGCGTTCTAGCGGGAGTAAACACCGGGGAGCTGTTTTTT. It specifies CASSVLAGVNTGELFF.

The V call is TRBV5-4, the J call TRBJ2-1, with TRBD2 identical over 16 bases. Germline CDR1 reads SGHNT; CDR2 reads YYREEE (reference sequence). The CDR3 loop spans 16 amino acids. V was clipped by 4 bases and J by 6 bases; unmatched bases: 4. CDR3 amino acids: CASSGGLAGGRNEQFF. The CDR3 nucleotides are TGTGCCAGCAGCGGGGGACTAGCGGGAGGGCGCAATGAGCAGTTCTTC. Full variable domain (rest looked up from reference TRBV5-4 and TRBJ2-1): ETGVTQSPTHLIKTRGQQVTLRCSSQSGHNTVSWYQQALGQGPQFIFQYYREEENGRGNFPPRFSGLQFPNYSSELNVNALELDDSALYLCASSGGLAGGRNEQFFGPGTRLTVL.

The chain has TRBV7-9 and TRBJ1-4; 7 bases line up with TRBD1. CDR3 length: 17 amino acids. In germline, CDR1 is SEHNR, CDR2 FQNEAQ (reference sequence). The junction had 12 bases not matched to a gene; V was cut back by 1 base and J by 7 bases. The CDR3 loop reads CASSLGTGNSPGEKLFF. The CDR3 DNA sequence: TGTGCCAGCAGCTTAGGGACAGGTAATAGTCCTGGTGAAAAACTGTTTTTT.

The chain links TRBV27 to TRBJ2-7; the match to TRBD1 covers 10 bases. V lost 6 bases, J lost 5 bases, and 7 bases stayed unmatched. Germline lookup yields CDR1 MNHEY and CDR2 SMNVEV (reference sequence). The CDR3 runs to 14 residues. The DNA for the CDR3 is TGTGCCAGCAGCCACGGACAGGGGGAGAACGAGCAGTACTTC. This encodes CASSHGQGENEQYF.

This clone was seen only a few times. The CDR3 reads CASSFRGGNQPQHF. As DNA, the CDR3 is TGTGCCAGCAGTTTCCGGGGGGGCAATCAGCCCCAGCATTTT. This chain uses TRBV7-2 with TRBJ1-5; the D gene is possibly TRBD1 (5 bases). The CDR3 spans 14 residues. V was shortened by 6 bases and J by 2 bases, with 11 bases between the two germline ends. Germline V gives CDR1 SGHTA, CDR2 FQGNSA. Drawing the rest from reference TRBV7-2 and TRBJ1-5, the complete variable domain is GAGVSQSPSNKVTEKGKDVELRCDPISGHTALYWYRQSLGQGLEFLIYFQGNSAPDKSGLPSDRFSAERTGGSVSTLTIQRTQQEDSAVYLCASSFRGGNQPQHFGDGTRLSIL.

The V call is TRBV11-1, the J call TRBJ1-2, with D possibly TRBD1 on 5 matching bases. Germline-derived CDR1 and CDR2 are SGHAT and FQDESV (reference sequence). V lost 5 bases to trimming and J lost 6 bases, with 16 bases between them. This CDR3 region has 14 residues. The CDR3 is CASSPRAGSNGYTF. The CDR3 region has the DNA TGTGCCAGCAGCCCGCGGGCAGGGTCCAATGGCTACACCTTC.